Listed below are T cell receptor beta chains from one sample, sequenced in a study of beta chain features in type 1 diabetes. Repertoires were generated with immunoSEQ multiplex PCR, while TCRdb's copy carries only in-frame clones and drops some. The sample consists of about 340,000 clones, approximately 8% of them appearing once. Sequenced material: central memory CD4+ T cells from blood. Receptors were obtained from a woman aged 18-35 years in good health. Both conserved end residues are part of each CDR3.

j_call: TRBJ2-1
cdr3_length: 15
v_call: TRBV4-3
cdr3_aa: CASSQEGANNNEQFF

j_call: TRBJ1-1
cdr3_length: 14
v_call: TRBV5-4
cdr3_aa: CASSTAGDRSSAFF

j_call: TRBJ2-5
cdr3_length: 15
v_call: TRBV7-2
cdr3_aa: CASSRRPAPQETQYF

j_call: TRBJ1-1
cdr3_length: 13
v_call: TRBV7-3
cdr3_aa: CASSRSSNTEAFF

j_call: TRBJ2-7
cdr3_length: 11
v_call: TRBV28
cdr3_aa: CASVGPYEQYF

j_call: TRBJ2-1
cdr3_length: 16
v_call: TRBV9
cdr3_aa: CASSAIPGQGRNEQFF

j_call: TRBJ2-7
cdr3_length: 12
v_call: TRBV27
cdr3_aa: CASSFRAGEQYF

j_call: TRBJ2-1
cdr3_length: 16
v_call: TRBV13
cdr3_aa: CASSLAARSSYNEQFF

j_call: TRBJ2-1
cdr3_length: 15
v_call: TRBV7-2
cdr3_aa: CASSPGAERTSEQFF

j_call: TRBJ2-7
cdr3_length: 15
v_call: TRBV4-3
cdr3_aa: CASSQSTGNSYEQYF

j_call: TRBJ2-1
cdr3_length: 13
v_call: TRBV19
cdr3_aa: CASRLEVYNEQFF

j_call: TRBJ2-1
cdr3_length: 15
v_call: TRBV7-2
cdr3_aa: CASSLGPRRDDEQFF

j_call: TRBJ1-4
cdr3_length: 15
v_call: TRBV5-1
cdr3_aa: CASSLGRVLGEKLFF

j_call: TRBJ2-2
cdr3_length: 15
v_call: TRBV5-1
cdr3_aa: CASSSGLANTGELFF

j_call: TRBJ2-3
cdr3_length: 16
v_call: TRBV7-2
cdr3_aa: CASSLAGALGFDTQYF

j_call: TRBJ2-2
cdr3_length: 15
v_call: TRBV7-9
cdr3_aa: CASSKAGANTGELFF

j_call: TRBJ1-2
cdr3_length: 14
v_call: TRBV27
cdr3_aa: CASSPLGPYYGYTF

j_call: TRBJ1-2
cdr3_length: 15
v_call: TRBV6-5
cdr3_aa: CASSYSAQESYGYTF

j_call: TRBJ2-7
cdr3_length: 13
v_call: TRBV7-2
cdr3_aa: CASSSRGSEQRDF

j_call: TRBJ2-3
cdr3_length: 15
v_call: TRBV6-5
cdr3_aa: CASRLARWFTDTQYF

j_call: TRBJ1-1
cdr3_length: 15
v_call: TRBV7-9
cdr3_aa: CASSFDRARNTEAFF

j_call: TRBJ1-4
cdr3_length: 18
v_call: TRBV5-1
cdr3_aa: CASSLANSAFATNEKLFF

j_call: TRBJ2-2
cdr3_length: 16
v_call: TRBV5-1
cdr3_aa: CASSLRGRRSTGELFF

j_call: TRBJ2-3
cdr3_length: 14
v_call: TRBV7-9
cdr3_aa: CASSPNVSPDTQYF

j_call: TRBJ2-7
cdr3_length: 12
v_call: TRBV27
cdr3_aa: CASSFGLGEQYF

j_call: TRBJ2-5
cdr3_length: 13
v_call: TRBV29-1
cdr3_aa: CSVVPTSGGTQYF

j_call: TRBJ2-2
cdr3_length: 16
v_call: TRBV9
cdr3_aa: CASRRSTSGNTGELFF

j_call: TRBJ2-1
cdr3_length: 14
v_call: TRBV7-2
cdr3_aa: CASSLAFGQYEQFF

j_call: TRBJ2-2
cdr3_length: 14
v_call: TRBV2
cdr3_aa: CASSLQRGTGELFF

j_call: TRBJ1-1
cdr3_length: 13
v_call: TRBV9
cdr3_aa: CASSVTQYTEAFF

j_call: TRBJ2-7
cdr3_length: 12
v_call: TRBV28
cdr3_aa: CASSWSYYEQYF

j_call: TRBJ2-7
cdr3_length: 14
v_call: TRBV25-1
cdr3_aa: CASSEFGSSYEQYF

j_call: TRBJ2-3
cdr3_length: 16
v_call: TRBV28
cdr3_aa: CASSLIPGSGTDTQYF

j_call: TRBJ2-1
cdr3_length: 15
v_call: TRBV19
cdr3_aa: CASSIIQGARNEQFF

j_call: TRBJ2-1
cdr3_length: 12
v_call: TRBV6-1
cdr3_aa: CASSATGFLTFF